These 32 T cell receptor beta chains were all obtained from the same sample, sequenced in a study of CD8 T cells in ankylosing spondylitis. Study-wide results and caveats: Characteristic, it appeared, of ankylosing spondylitis blood was a TCR beta motif of about eight highly homologous variants.

Each CDR3 protein gets one entry after TCRdb re-called the 5' RACE reads with MiXCR. The sample contains 450,000 or so distinct CDR3 sequences, roughly 27% of which appear only once. These receptors lack a known antigen. Sequences were obtained from blood, either unsorted or a sorted T cell fraction (not recorded which). The receptors stem from a male donor with ankylosing spondylitis.

This clonotype was picked up a small number of times. V usage is TRBV27 and J usage is TRBJ2-7, with a tentative D call TRBD1 (6 bases). CDR3 length: 13 amino acids. In germline, CDR1 is MNHEY, CDR2 SMNVEV (reference sequence). Trimming took 6 bases from V and 3 from J, leaving 12 bases between them. This CDR3 is CASSHGQSYEQYV. CDR3 DNA sequence: TGTGCCAGCAGCCATGGACAGAGCTACGAGCAGTACGTC.

This clonotype has just a few counts. The rearrangement uses TRBV12-3 or TRBV12-4 and TRBJ2-3; D is ambiguous. The V end was cut by 5 bases, the J end by 3 bases, with 15 bases between. CDR3 length: 15 amino acids. The CDR3 DNA is TGTGCCAGCAGTCTATTAGGCCAGGCGACAGATACGCAGTATTTT. Translating gives CASSLLGQATDTQYF.

This clonotype has a handful of counts. The rearrangement uses TRBV7-9 and TRBJ1-2; D remains unclear. Germline V lookup: CDR1 SEHNR, CDR2 FQNEAQ (reference sequence). The CDR3 consists of 14 residues. Trimming took 4 bases from V and 8 from J, leaving 17 bases between them. Written as DNA, the CDR3 is TGTGCCAGCAGCTATGTCAACTCGGTTGGCGGCTACACCTTC. This sequence encodes CASSYVNSVGGYTF.

This clonotype has a count of ten or more. The J gene is TRBJ1-2, the V gene TRBV12-3 or TRBV12-4, with D perhaps TRBD1 (6 bases). CDR3 size: 11 residues. V was trimmed by 10 bases and J by 7 bases, leaving 13 bases between them. The DNA of the CDR3 is TGTGCCACTACACGGGGGCCTGGCTACACCTTC. Amino acid sequence: CATTRGPGYTF.

The sample holds a few counts of this clonotype. The V gene is TRBV10-2, the J gene TRBJ2-4, with TRBD2 matching over 8 bases. The germline V gene encodes CDR1 WSHSY and CDR2 SAAADI. This CDR3 spans 16 amino acids. With 6 bases clipped from V and 0 bases from J, the junction kept 7 bases outside the gene matches. CDR3 protein: CASSADLAGAKNIQYF. CDR3 sequence (DNA): TGCGCCAGCAGCGCCGACCTAGCGGGAGCCAAAAACATTCAGTACTTC.

This clonotype has ten or more counts. This chain's CDR3 is CASSRDSMNTEAFF. CDR3 sequence (DNA): TGCGCCAGCAGCCGGGACAGCATGAACACTGAAGCTTTCTTT. The genes are TRBV5-1 and TRBJ1-1, with TRBD1 identical over 7 bases. This CDR3 has 14 residues. V gave up 4 bases and J gave up 0 bases; unmatched junction bases: 3. CDR1 is SGHRS, CDR2 YFSETQ, per germline.

This chain links TRBV12-3 or TRBV12-4 with TRBJ1-3; no clear D. The CDR3 loop spans 15 amino acids. The V end was cut by 2 bases, the J end by 1 base, with 9 bases between. The CDR3 sequence is CASSLIPLSGNTIYF. CDR3 sequence (DNA): TGTGCCAGCAGTTTAATACCCCTTTCTGGAAACACCATATATTTT.

The chain employs TRBV27 and TRBJ1-2; D is unresolved. Germline V gene lookup returns CDR1 MNHEY and CDR2 SMNVEV (reference sequence). V dropped 5 bases and J dropped 8 bases, with 21 bases sitting between them. This CDR3 has 15 amino acids. For the CDR3, the DNA is TGTGCCAGCAGTGCCCCGGGGAGGGAAACGGGCGGCTACACCTTC. Translating gives CASSAPGRETGGYTF.

The sample holds a few counts of this clonotype. The chain couples TRBV20-1 to TRBJ1-1; no firm D call. Germline CDR1 and CDR2: DFQATT and SNEGSKA (reference sequence). The CDR3 runs to 15 residues. Trimming took off 0 bases at V and 4 bases at J, with 15 bases between the two ends. For the CDR3, the DNA is TGCAGTGCTAGAGACCGGGGTCGGGGAGGCACTGAAGCTTTCTTT. Translating it yields CSARDRGRGGTEAFF.

V is TRBV9 and J is TRBJ2-1, with 7 bases lining up with TRBD2. CDR1 is SGDLS, CDR2 YYNGEE, per germline. With V trimmed by 0 bases and J by 7 bases, 7 bases remained unmatched. The CDR3 extends over 15 amino acids. The DNA for the CDR3 is TGTGCCAGCAGCGTAGGGGGAGGGCCAGATAATGAGCAGTTCTTC. It translates to CASSVGGGPDNEQFF.

This clonotype came up a few times. This chain uses TRBV12-3 or TRBV12-4 with TRBJ1-2; D not resolved. V lost 5 bases and J lost 5, with 12 bases in between. The CDR3 covers 13 residues. CDR3 loop: CASSSLGPYGYTF. In nucleotides, the CDR3 is TGTGCCAGCAGTAGTCTAGGACCTTATGGCTACACCTTC.

This clonotype was seen more than once but under ten times. In nucleotides, the CDR3 is TGCGCCAGCAGCCAAGGACAGGGAGAGGGCATTCAGTACTTC. Translated: CASSQGQGEGIQYF. The J gene is TRBJ2-4, the V gene TRBV5-1, with 8 bases identical to TRBD1. V lost 4 bases to trimming and J lost 9 bases; unmatched junction nucleotides: 9. The length of the CDR3 is 14 residues. Germline V gene sequence: CDR1 SGHRS, CDR2 YFSETQ.

This chain uses TRBV11-1 with TRBJ2-1, with D possibly being TRBD2 (6 bases). V was pared by 4 bases and J by 4 bases, with 23 bases between. This CDR3 has 18 amino acids. Germline assignment: CDR1 SGHAT and CDR2 FQDESV (reference sequence). In DNA form, the CDR3 reads TGTGCCAGCAGCTCCAACCGGAGTAGCGGAGTGTCTTACAATGAGCAGTTCTTC. This sequence encodes CASSSNRSSGVSYNEQFF.

This clonotype was detected a few times. V usage is TRBV7-2 and J usage is TRBJ2-3; 8 nucleotides line up with TRBD2. The CDR3 consists of 16 residues. Germline V gene sequence: CDR1 SGHTA, CDR2 FQGNSA. The V and J ends lost 3 bases and 2 bases, in that order; junction bases with no gene match: 7. The DNA for the CDR3 is TGTGCCAGCAGCTTTGCGGGGGGCCCAACCACAGATACGCAGTATTTT. It yields the protein CASSFAGGPTTDTQYF.

This clonotype showed up just a few times. The rearrangement joins TRBV10-3 to TRBJ2-1; 13 bases fit TRBD2. The CDR3 sequence is 12 residues long. CDR1 is ENHRY, CDR2 SYGVKD, per germline. Trimming at V came to 6 bases and at J to 11 bases, leaving 1 base not matched to a gene. The CDR3 loop is CAIRGTSGKQFF. The CDR3 DNA is TGTGCCATCAGGGGGACTAGCGGGAAGCAGTTCTTC.

The V and J genes are TRBV14 and TRBJ1-1; 7 bases are a match to TRBD1. The CDR3 runs to 15 residues. Germline CDR1 SGHDN, CDR2 FVKESK. V dropped 4 bases and J dropped 6; count of bases not matched to a gene: 11. This chain's CDR3 is CASSLPGGRRPEAFF. In DNA form, the CDR3 reads TGTGCCAGCAGCCTTCCAGGGGGGCGCCGTCCTGAAGCTTTCTTT.

CDR3 region: CATSQETQYF. As DNA, the CDR3 is TGCGCCACTTCCCAAGAGACCCAGTACTTC. This chain joins TRBV5-1 and TRBJ2-5; no firm D call. The CDR3 runs 10 residues. The V end lost 9 bases, the J end lost 1 base, and 4 bases lay between the germline ends. The germline V gene encodes CDR1 SGHRS and CDR2 YFSETQ.

This chain joins TRBV5-1 and TRBJ2-3, with no clear D. Per the germline V gene, CDR1 is SGHRS and CDR2 is YFSETQ. This CDR3 contains 16 residues. The V end lost 0 bases, the J end lost 2 bases, and 13 bases lay between the germline ends. CDR3 region: CASSLAVVAVTDTQYF. CDR3 nucleotide sequence: TGCGCCAGCAGCTTGGCCGTTGTTGCGGTCACAGATACGCAGTATTTT.

This chain uses TRBV4-1 with TRBJ1-1; no clear D. With 0 bases removed from V and 1 base from J, the gap between germline ends came to 12 bases. Germline values: CDR1 MGHRA, CDR2 YSYEKL. The CDR3 runs 16 residues. The CDR3 spells CASSQEPRGRNTEAFF. For the CDR3, the DNA is TGCGCCAGCAGCCAAGAACCCCGCGGCCGGAACACTGAAGCTTTCTTT.

This clonotype has only a few counts. The chain is built from TRBV5-1 and TRBJ2-2, with TRBD1 matching 8 bases. Trimming at V came to 3 bases and at J to 0 bases, leaving 4 bases not matched to a gene. The CDR3 totals 16 residues. The V gene's germline CDR1 is SGHRS and CDR2 YFSETQ. The chain's CDR3 is CASSSLQGANTGELFF. CDR3 DNA: TGCGCCAGCAGCTCCCTACAGGGGGCGAACACCGGGGAGCTGTTTTTT.

The rearrangement joins TRBV7-9 to TRBJ1-2; no reliable D call. V shed 5 bases and J shed 3 bases, with 7 bases lying between them. The CDR3 has 12 amino acids. Germline V lookup: CDR1 SEHNR, CDR2 FQNEAQ (reference sequence). CDR3 DNA: TGTGCCAGCAGCCGAGACCACTATGGCTACACCTTC. It codes for CASSRDHYGYTF.

In DNA, the CDR3 is TGTGCCAGCAGCGGGACAGGGAATTCACCCCTCCACTTT. Translating it yields CASSGTGNSPLHF. The chain uses TRBV3-1 and TRBJ1-6; TRBD1 matches at 9 bases. In germline, CDR1 is LGHDT, CDR2 YNNKEL (reference sequence). The CDR3 length is 13 residues. Trimming took 5 bases from V and 7 from J; bases not matched to a gene: 0.

This clonotype was picked up a small number of times. V gene TRBV24-1 combines with J gene TRBJ2-1; 8 positions agree with TRBD2. CDR3 size: 16 residues. V was clipped by 7 bases and J by 5 bases; unmatched bases: 12. Germline V lookup: CDR1 KGHDR, CDR2 SFDVKD. Here the CDR3 DNA reads TGTGCCACCAGCGGGAGGGGTGTCAAGATTCACAATGAGCAGTTCTTC. Translated: CATSGRGVKIHNEQFF.

The chain employs TRBV12-3 or TRBV12-4 and TRBJ2-5; TRBD2 aligns across 7 bases. Trimming removed 6 bases from V and 2 bases from J; junction bases left unmatched: 3. The CDR3 contains 13 residues. CDR3 in DNA: TGTGCCAGCAGGACTAGCATTCAAGAGACCCAGTACTTC. The encoded protein is CASRTSIQETQYF.

This clonotype was seen a handful of times. The gene calls are TRBV6-5 and TRBJ1-5; 7 nucleotides align to TRBD1. CDR1 MNHEY and CDR2 SVGAGI come from the germline V gene. J was trimmed by 4 bases and V by 2 bases; bases with no gene match: 5. The length of the CDR3 is 15 residues. The CDR3 DNA follows: TGTGCCAGCAGTTACGCCGGGACAGCTAATCAGCCCCAGCATTTT. Residues: CASSYAGTANQPQHF.

This clonotype has only a few counts. This sequence joins TRBV20-1 and TRBJ2-7; 8 nucleotides align to TRBD1. With 8 bases clipped from V and 6 bases from J, the junction kept 15 bases outside the gene matches. This CDR3 contains 14 residues. Germline V gene sequence: CDR1 DFQATT, CDR2 SNEGSKA (reference sequence). DNA for the CDR3: TGCAGTACCACAGGGGGTGACACGTTTTGCGAGCAGTACGTC. Translation gives CSTTGGDTFCEQYV.

CDR3 sequence: CASIGAGGTGELFF. DNA for the CDR3: TGTGCCAGCATCGGGGCGGGCGGTACCGGGGAGCTGTTTTTT. The chain employs TRBV6-1 and TRBJ2-2; either TRBD1 or TRBD2 may supply D (5 bases each). The CDR3 is 14 residues long. V was pared by 7 bases and J by 5 bases, with 14 bases between. Germline assignment: CDR1 MNHNS and CDR2 SASEGT.

This clonotype came up a few times. This chain uses TRBV20-1 with TRBJ1-5; 7 positions agree with TRBD1. V gave up 2 bases and J gave up 9 bases; unmatched junction bases: 16. CDR1 is DFQATT and CDR2 is SNEGSKA in the germline V gene (reference sequence). The CDR3 covers 16 residues. The CDR3 here is CSARSQGQWAGVPQHF. CDR3 nucleotides: TGCAGTGCTAGATCCCAGGGACAGTGGGCAGGCGTGCCCCAGCATTTT.

This clonotype was recorded a few times. J is TRBJ1-5 and V is TRBV25-1; a possible D gene is TRBD1 (5 bases). Germline V lookup: CDR1 MGHDK, CDR2 SYGVNS. The V end lost 1 base, the J end lost 9 bases, and 16 bases lay between the germline ends. This CDR3 comprises 15 residues. The CDR3 loop is CASSESGAGQWPQHF. CDR3 in DNA: TGTGCCAGCAGTGAATCCGGGGCAGGCCAATGGCCCCAGCATTTT.

This clonotype was seen repeatedly, ten times or more. The chain has TRBV5-1 and TRBJ2-1, with 7 positions matching TRBD2. V lost 4 bases and J lost 7; bases outside the gene matches: 5. This CDR3 is built from 13 residues. Germline V lookup: CDR1 SGHRS, CDR2 YFSETQ. CDR3 coding DNA: TGCGCCAGCAGCCCGGGAGGCCCAAATGAGCAGTTCTTC. It specifies CASSPGGPNEQFF. The full variable domain, with the rest looked up from reference TRBV5-1 and TRBJ2-1, is KAGVTQTPRYLIKTRGQQVTLSCSPISGHRSVSWYQQTPGQGLQFLFEYFSETQRNKGNFPGRFSGRQFSNSRSEMNVSTLELGDSALYLCASSPGGPNEQFFGPGTRLTVL.

This clonotype occurred a few times. The gene calls are TRBV12-3 or TRBV12-4 and TRBJ1-3; no clear D. The ends were cut back, 5 bases at V and 0 bases at J, with 8 bases in the middle. The CDR3 consists of 14 residues. For the CDR3, the DNA is TGTGCCAGCAGTCCGGCGTACTCTGGAAACACCATATATTTT. Translating it yields CASSPAYSGNTIYF.

V and J are TRBV15 and TRBJ2-1, with D uncertain. Germline CDR1 LNHNV, CDR2 YYDKDF (reference sequence). With 0 bases removed from V and 6 bases from J, the gap between germline ends came to 12 bases. The CDR3 consists of 15 residues. The CDR3 sequence: CATSRDRASTNEQFF. CDR3 nucleotide sequence: TGTGCCACCAGCAGAGATCGGGCCAGTACCAATGAGCAGTTCTTC. Together with reference TRBV15 and TRBJ2-1, the CDR3 gives the full variable domain: DAMVIQNPRYQVTQFGKPVTLSCSQTLNHNVMYWYQQKSSQAPKLLFHYYDKDFNNEADTPDNFQSRRPNTSFCFLDIRSPGLGDTAMYLCATSRDRASTNEQFFGPGTRLTVL.